The 18 T cell receptor beta chains given below trace back to one sample, sequenced in a study of Ad26.COV2.S vaccination and SARS-CoV-2 variants. The treatment was: about 20 received Ad26.COV2.S at low or high dose, single or two shots; about 5 received placebo; per-sample allocation not given. Repertoires come from day 63 after the first vaccine or placebo injection. This table comes from immunoSEQ multiplex PCR, and its TCRdb copy is limited to in-frame clones, with some not included. The table shows roughly 680,000 clones, with 89% occurring only once. The input for sequencing was peripheral blood, taken in a trial of Ad26.COV2.S vaccine versus placebo. These receptors all come from a person between 18 and 65 years old who received the Ad26.COV2.S COVID-19 vaccine or a placebo.

The sample holds a few counts of this clone. The chain uses TRBV7-9 and TRBJ1-2, with D unresolved. CDR1 and CDR2 from the germline V gene are SEHNR and FQNEAQ (reference sequence). With 1 base removed from V and 4 bases from J, the gap between germline ends came to 13 bases. This CDR3 comprises 15 residues. This CDR3 reads CASSLDGLYSYGYTF. DNA of the CDR3: TGTGCCAGCAGCTTAGATGGGCTCTACTCCTATGGCTACACCTTC. The complete variable domain, with remaining parts taken from reference TRBV7-9 and TRBJ1-2, reads DTGVSQNPRHKITKRGQNVTFRCDPISEHNRLYWYRQTLGQGPEFLTYFQNEAQLEKSRLLSDRFSAERPKGSFSTLEIQRTEQGDSAMYLCASSLDGLYSYGYTFGSGTRLTVV.

CDR3 loop: CASSSSGSTYEQYF. The CDR3 DNA sequence: TGTGCCAGCAGTTCCAGCGGGAGCACCTACGAGCAGTACTTC. This sequence joins TRBV6-5 and TRBJ2-7, with 8 bases identical to TRBD2. The J segment lost 2 bases and the V segment lost 4 bases, leaving 4 bases of the junction unmatched. Germline V lookup: CDR1 MNHEY, CDR2 SVGAGI. The CDR3 runs 14 residues.

V usage is TRBV3-1 (or the pseudogene TRBV3-2) and J usage is TRBJ2-7; 12 bases match TRBD1. Germline loops: CDR1 LGHDT, CDR2 YNNKEL (reference sequence). This CDR3 is built from 15 residues. The V segment lost 3 bases and the J segment 6 bases; nucleotides outside the gene matches: 6. CDR3 nucleotides: TGTGCCAGCAGCCAGATGGGACAGGGGGCGGGCGAGCAGTACTTC. It is translated as CASSQMGQGAGEQYF.

The chain uses TRBV15 and TRBJ2-7, with TRBD2 identical over 8 bases. The CDR3 is 15 amino acids. The junction had 4 bases not matched to a gene; V was cut back by 0 bases and J by 3 bases. Germline-derived CDR1 and CDR2 are LNHNV and YYDKDF (reference sequence). CDR3 region: CATSRDPAGVYEQYF. In DNA, the CDR3 is TGTGCCACCAGCAGAGATCCAGCGGGGGTCTACGAGCAGTACTTC.

This chain connects TRBV4-2 to TRBJ2-3; TRBD2 matches at 10 bases. CDR3 length equals 16 residues. The junction had 7 bases not matched to a gene; V was cut back by 4 bases and J by 3 bases. Per the germline V gene, CDR1 is LGHNA and CDR2 is YNFKEQ. In nucleotides, the CDR3 is TGTGCCAGCAGCCTCAGCGGGGGGGCGGGAACAGATACGCAGTATTTT. This gives the protein CASSLSGGAGTDTQYF.

The chain employs TRBV5-1 and TRBJ1-1, with D possibly being TRBD1 (5 bases). In germline, CDR1 is SGHRS, CDR2 YFSETQ. The CDR3 extends over 14 amino acids. The V and J ends lost 6 bases and 3 bases respectively, with 15 bases between them. CDR3 loop: CASTQGWGDTEAFF. The CDR3 coding sequence is TGCGCCAGCACCCAGGGTTGGGGAGACACTGAAGCTTTCTTT.

CDR3 amino acids: CASSDSRTGGYGYTF. The DNA for the CDR3 is TGTGCCAGCAGTGACTCCCGGACAGGGGGCTATGGCTACACCTTC. The V call is TRBV6-4, the J call TRBJ1-2; 10 bases are shared with TRBD1. With 0 bases clipped from V and 4 bases from J, the junction kept 2 bases outside the gene matches. The CDR3 extends over 15 amino acids. The germline V gene has CDR1 MRHNA and CDR2 SNTAGT.

The genes are TRBV18 and TRBJ2-7; 8 bases fit TRBD1. This CDR3 spans 15 amino acids. CDR1 and CDR2 from the germline V gene are KGHSH and LQKENI. V lost 0 bases, J lost 6 bases, and 7 bases stayed unmatched. CDR3 sequence reads: CASSPPGTGLSEQYF. The CDR3 DNA reads as TGTGCCAGCTCACCACCTGGGACAGGCCTCTCCGAGCAGTACTTC.

The CDR3 DNA sequence: TGCGCCAGCAATGGAGGCGGGAGCTCACGCACAGATACGCAGTATTTT. Protein product: CASNGGGSSRTDTQYF. The chain carries TRBV5-1 and TRBJ2-3; 7 positions match TRBD2. This CDR3 is 16 amino acids long. Germline V gives CDR1 SGHRS, CDR2 YFSETQ. With 6 bases clipped from V and 1 base from J, the junction kept 11 bases outside the gene matches.

The genes are TRBV5-4 and TRBJ2-1, with D perhaps matching TRBD2 (5 bases). Germline CDR1 reads SGHNT; CDR2 reads YYREEE (reference sequence). Trimming left V 2 bases short and J 7 bases short, with 19 bases between. CDR3 length: 16 amino acids. CDR3 in DNA: TGTGCCAGCAGCTTACGAACCGGCGCTAGCTTAAATGAGCAGTTCTTC. This translates into CASSLRTGASLNEQFF.

CDR3 sequence: CASSQTSGTSGYNEQFF. CDR3 nucleotide sequence: TGTGCCAGCAGCCAAACCTCGGGGACTAGCGGGTACAATGAGCAGTTCTTC. This chain joins TRBV7-3 and TRBJ2-1; 12 nucleotides agree with TRBD2. Germline V lookup: CDR1 SGHTA, CDR2 FQGTGA. This CDR3 comprises 17 residues. V shed 5 bases, J shed 4 bases, and the junction held 9 bases outside the gene matches.

This chain joins TRBV19 and TRBJ2-6; 10 bases are a match to TRBD1. This CDR3 contains 17 residues. Germline values: CDR1 LNHDA, CDR2 SQIVND (reference sequence). V dropped 7 bases and J dropped 0; count of bases not matched to a gene: 6. In DNA, the CDR3 is TGTGCCAGTACCTGGACAGGGGGAAGCTCTGGGGCCAACGTCCTGACTTTC. Its protein is CASTWTGGSSGANVLTF.

This chain joins TRBV4-3 and TRBJ1-2; maybe TRBD1 (5 bases). Trimming took 1 base from V and 2 from J, leaving 11 bases between them. Germline V gives CDR1 LGHNA, CDR2 YSLEER. CDR3 length: 15 residues. CDR3 region: CASSQAPGPNYGYTF. The DNA of the CDR3 is TGCGCCAGCAGCCAAGCACCGGGACCGAACTATGGCTACACCTTC.

The chain carries TRBV5-1 and TRBJ2-7; 8 nucleotides match TRBD1. Germline values: CDR1 SGHRS, CDR2 YFSETQ. CDR3 length equals 14 residues. The J segment lost 6 bases and the V segment lost 4 bases, leaving 9 bases of the junction unmatched. CDR3: CASSPRTGNSEQYF. The DNA for the CDR3 is TGCGCCAGCAGCCCCCGGACAGGGAATTCCGAGCAGTACTTC.

The chain couples TRBV30 to TRBJ2-1; 7 positions agree with TRBD1. Germline loops: CDR1 GTSNPN, CDR2 SVGIG (reference sequence). The length of the CDR3 is 14 residues. V lost 2 bases and J lost 3; bases outside the gene matches: 4. This CDR3 reads CAWSLAGGYNEQFF. The CDR3 region has the DNA TGTGCCTGGAGTCTTGCAGGGGGCTACAATGAGCAGTTCTTC.

The chain combines TRBV15 with TRBJ2-4; TRBD2 matches at 7 bases. After removal of 5 bases from V and 0 bases from J, the junction contained 7 bases not matched to a gene. CDR3 length: 16 amino acids. The germline V gene has CDR1 LNHNV and CDR2 YYDKDF (reference sequence). CDR3 protein: CATSGRESIAKNIQYF. The CDR3 DNA follows: TGTGCCACCAGCGGGAGGGAATCAATAGCCAAAAACATTCAGTACTTC.

The CDR3 is CASSRTSGSNEQFF. The CDR3 DNA is TGCGCCAGCAGCCGGACTAGCGGGAGTAATGAGCAGTTCTTC. This chain joins TRBV5-1 and TRBJ2-1; 13 bases are shared with TRBD2. J was trimmed by 7 bases and V by 4 bases; bases with no gene match: 2. The CDR3 contains 14 residues. The germline gives CDR1 SGHRS, CDR2 YFSETQ.

V is TRBV9 and J is TRBJ2-1; D remains unclear. Germline V gene data show CDR1 as SGDLS and CDR2 as YYNGEE. V was shortened by 0 bases and J by 0 bases, with 7 bases between the two germline ends. The CDR3 length is 15 residues. The CDR3 region has the DNA TGTGCCAGCAGCGTAGCATCGAGCTCCTACAATGAGCAGTTCTTC. Encoded protein: CASSVASSSYNEQFF.